This T cell receptor (beta chain) was documented in a study of T cell clusters in autoimmune cytopenias. Notes on the study in general: TRB repertoire shifts in secondary cytopenia and chronic lymphocytic leukemia mostly reflected lymphoma, not autoimmunity.

TRB was amplified by touch-down multiplex PCR, primer pools A and B combined. TCRdb reprocessed the multiplex PCR reads, keeping one entry per CDR3 protein, no DNA. In total, the table holds about 12,000 distinct CDR3 sequences. CDR1 is SGHTA, CDR2 FQGNSA, per germline. The CDR3 has 16 residues. On this clonotype: Its target is not known.

TRB amplification used approximately 250 ng of peripheral blood genomic DNA. This sample also belongs to another study, concerning T cell repertoires in aging, cancer and after chemotherapy. This second study notes: Median generation probability rose over the chemotherapy interval in each cancer cohort, suggesting rebound thymic output.

The receptor was derived from a human donor in good health. This rearrangement joins TRBV7-2 to TRBJ1-2; lacking DNA, the TRBD1 call made by TCRdb goes unchecked. Sample: peripheral blood. CDR3 loop: CASSPGTDGLNYGYTF.